Presented here are 23 T cell receptor beta chains from one specimen sequenced in a study of T cell responses to AZD1222 COVID-19 vaccine. Libraries were prepared by immunoSEQ multiplex PCR; TCRdb keeps only in-frame clonotypes and omits some of them. The sample includes 150,000 to 180,000 clones, about 87% of them seen just once. Sequences were derived from peripheral blood, sampled on day 0 of AZD1222 vaccination. The receptors stem from an adult in good health.

The chain joins TRBV7-9 to TRBJ1-1; D gene unclear. Germline V gives CDR1 SEHNR, CDR2 FQNEAQ (reference sequence). V gave up 4 bases and J gave up 10 bases, with 13 bases separating them. This CDR3 is 12 amino acids long. The CDR3 is CASSSTGVTAFF. In DNA, the CDR3 is TGTGCCAGCAGCTCGACCGGGGTGACAGCTTTCTTT.

This chain connects TRBV3-1 (or the pseudogene TRBV3-2) to TRBJ2-1; 16 bases align to TRBD2. Trimming removed 5 bases from V and 9 bases from J; junction bases left unmatched: 7. CDR1 and CDR2 (germline): LGHDT, YNNKEL (reference sequence). The CDR3 is 16 residues long. The CDR3 loop reads CASSGPGLAGGREQFF. The DNA of the CDR3 is TGTGCCAGCAGCGGACCGGGACTAGCGGGGGGGCGTGAGCAGTTCTTC.

V gene TRBV7-8 combines with J gene TRBJ2-7; D unresolved. Trimming left V 1 base short and J 2 bases short, with 6 bases between. Looked up from germline, CDR1 is SGHVS and CDR2 is FQNEAQ. This CDR3 is built from 13 residues. The CDR3 DNA reads as TGTGCCAGCAGCTTAGACCAAACCTACGAGCAGTACTTC. This encodes CASSLDQTYEQYF.

This rearrangement joins TRBV19 to TRBJ2-5; TRBD1 is a possible D gene (5 bases). Trimming shortened V by 5 bases and J by 4 bases, and 8 bases separated the two germline ends. CDR3 length: 12 residues. The germline gives CDR1 LNHDA, CDR2 SQIVND (reference sequence). The CDR3 reads CASSRRGETQYF. The CDR3 coding sequence is TGTGCCAGTAGTCGTAGGGGAGAGACCCAGTACTTC. The whole variable domain, remainder taken from reference TRBV19 and TRBJ2-5, is DGGITQSPKYLFRKEGQNVTLSCEQNLNHDAMYWYRQDPGQGLRLIYYSQIVNDFQKGDIAEGYSVSREKKESFPLTVTSAQKNPTAFYLCASSRRGETQYFGPGTRLLVL.

This rearrangement joins TRBV4-2 to TRBJ1-1, with 12 bases aligning to TRBD1. CDR3 length: 16 amino acids. After removal of 0 bases from V and 5 bases from J, the junction contained 4 bases not matched to a gene. The germline gives CDR1 LGHNA, CDR2 YNFKEQ. The CDR3 is CASSQDGDRGRTEAFF. CDR3 nucleotide sequence: TGTGCCAGCAGCCAAGATGGGGACAGGGGGCGAACTGAAGCTTTCTTT.

The rearrangement links TRBV2 to TRBJ2-7, with TRBD1 identical over 7 bases. Germline V CDR1 and CDR2: SNHLY, FYNNEI. V was clipped by 7 bases and J by 2 bases; unmatched bases: 5. The CDR3 consists of 13 residues. CDR3 sequence: CASNLQGPYEQYF. The CDR3 DNA follows: TGTGCCAGCAATTTACAGGGGCCCTACGAGCAGTACTTC. The entire variable domain, with the rest obtained from reference TRBV2 and TRBJ2-7, is as follows: EPEVTQTPSHQVTQMGQEVILRCVPISNHLYFYWYRQILGQKVEFLVSFYNNEISEKSEIFDDQFSVERPDGSNFTLKIRSTKLEDSAMYFCASNLQGPYEQYFGPGTRLTVT.

CDR3 in amino acids: CASSLLGQGISPLHF. The CDR3 DNA reads as TGTGCCAGCAGTTTGTTGGGACAGGGGATTTCACCCCTCCACTTT. The gene calls are TRBV7-2 and TRBJ1-6; 10 bases map to TRBD1. CDR3 length equals 15 residues. Trimming removed 6 bases from V and 9 bases from J; junction bases left unmatched: 8. CDR1 is SGHTA, CDR2 FQGNSA, per germline.

The J gene is TRBJ2-3, the V gene TRBV19; 9 nucleotides match TRBD2. The germline V gene has CDR1 LNHDA and CDR2 SQIVND (reference sequence). V was clipped by 2 bases and J by 5 bases; unmatched bases: 8. The CDR3 totals 16 residues. The CDR3 here is CASSIRTGLAGDTQYF. The CDR3 DNA reads as TGTGCCAGTAGTATACGGACGGGACTAGCTGGAGATACGCAGTATTTT.

This chain uses TRBV6-2 or TRBV6-3 with TRBJ2-2; D not certain. From germline, CDR1 is MNHEY and CDR2 SVGEGT. V lost 1 base and J lost 0, with 12 bases in between. The CDR3 is 17 amino acids. CDR3 DNA: TGTGCCAGCAGTTACTTACCGCGGCAGACGAACACCGGGGAGCTGTTTTTT. This encodes CASSYLPRQTNTGELFF.

The chain combines TRBV29-1 with TRBJ1-1; no reliable D call. Germline-derived CDR1 and CDR2 are SQVTM and ANQGSEA. CDR3 length: 12 residues. Trimming took 6 bases from V and 3 from J, leaving 11 bases between them. The CDR3 loop reads CSVMDGHTEAFF. For the CDR3, the DNA is TGCAGCGTAATGGACGGACACACTGAAGCTTTCTTT.

The chain is built from TRBV3-1 (or the pseudogene TRBV3-2) and TRBJ2-3, with TRBD1 identical over 11 bases. The CDR3 runs to 16 residues. From germline, CDR1 is LGHDT and CDR2 YNNKEL (reference sequence). Germline trimming cut 4 bases from V and 3 bases from J; bases unmatched to any gene: 6. The CDR3 coding sequence is TGTGCCAGCAGCCCGGGACAGGGGGTCGGGACAGATACGCAGTATTTT. It translates to CASSPGQGVGTDTQYF.

This clone was detected only a few times. V usage is TRBV11-2 and J usage is TRBJ2-7; 11 bases agree with TRBD1. The germline CDR1 and CDR2 sequences are SGHAT and FQNNGV. Trimming took 4 bases from V and 2 from J; bases not matched to a gene: 7. The CDR3 sequence is 16 residues long. CDR3 in amino acids: CASSSAGTGGPYEQYF. The CDR3 region has the DNA TGTGCCAGCAGCTCGGCCGGGACAGGGGGGCCCTACGAGCAGTACTTC.

The rearrangement uses TRBV5-6 and TRBJ2-7; 7 nucleotides agree with TRBD2. The CDR3 spans 13 residues. The ends lost 1 base at V and 6 bases at J; junction bases unmatched: 4. Per the germline V gene, CDR1 is SGHDT and CDR2 is YYEEEE. This CDR3 is CASSLPGEGEQYF. The CDR3 coding sequence is TGTGCCAGCAGCTTGCCCGGGGAGGGCGAGCAGTACTTC. Full variable domain (rest looked up from reference TRBV5-6 and TRBJ2-7): DAGVTQSPTHLIKTRGQQVTLRCSPKSGHDTVSWYQQALGQGPQFIFQYYEEEERQRGNFPDRFSGHQFPNYSSELNVNALLLGDSALYLCASSLPGEGEQYFGPGTRLTVT.

This rearrangement joins TRBV10-3 to TRBJ2-2; 8 bases are a match to TRBD2. This CDR3 region has 17 residues. The V and J ends lost 0 bases and 5 bases, in that order; junction bases with no gene match: 8. CDR1 and CDR2 from the germline V gene are ENHRY and SYGVKD. The CDR3 is CAISESGFVAGTGELFF. The CDR3 bases are TGTGCCATCAGTGAGTCGGGGTTCGTAGCGGGGACCGGGGAGCTGTTTTTT.

This clone occurred once. This chain links TRBV3-1 (or the pseudogene TRBV3-2) with TRBJ1-6; the match to TRBD1 covers 9 bases. CDR3 length: 15 residues. Germline values: CDR1 LGHDT, CDR2 YNNKEL (reference sequence). The V gene end was trimmed by 4 bases and the J gene end by 11 bases; junction bases not matched to a gene: 9. The CDR3 loop reads CASSPLAGQGTPLHF. The CDR3 coding sequence is TGTGCCAGCAGCCCCCTGGCGGGACAGGGTACACCCCTCCACTTT.

The rearrangement uses TRBV7-2 and TRBJ1-2; D possibly corresponds to TRBD1 (5 bases). Trimming removed 1 base at V and 8 bases at J, with 8 bases between. Germline assignment: CDR1 SGHTA and CDR2 FQGNSA. The CDR3 runs 12 residues. The CDR3 here is CASSLVGRGYTF. In DNA form, the CDR3 reads TGTGCCAGCAGCTTAGTGGGGCGAGGCTACACCTTC. Supplemented by reference TRBV7-2 and TRBJ1-2, the full variable domain reads GAGVSQSPSNKVTEKGKDVELRCDPISGHTALYWYRQSLGQGLEFLIYFQGNSAPDKSGLPSDRFSAERTGGSVSTLTIQRTQQEDSAVYLCASSLVGRGYTFGSGTRLTVV.

The CDR3 sequence: CASSGVTGELFF. CDR3 coding DNA: TGTGCCAGCAGCGGAGTTACCGGGGAGCTGTTTTTT. The rearrangement uses TRBV5-5 and TRBJ2-2; D unresolved. Looked up from germline, CDR1 is SGHKS and CDR2 is YYEKEE (reference sequence). CDR3 length: 12 amino acids. Trimming left V 4 bases short and J 5 bases short, with 6 bases between. Filled out from reference TRBV5-5 and TRBJ2-2, the complete variable domain reads DAGVTQSPTHLIKTRGQQVTLRCSPISGHKSVSWYQQVLGQGPQFIFQYYEKEERGRGNFPDRFSARQFPNYSSELNVNALLLGDSALYLCASSGVTGELFFGEGSRLTVL.

The rearrangement joins TRBV19 to TRBJ1-1, with unresolved D. V lost 7 bases to trimming and J lost 3 bases, with 6 bases between them. This CDR3 has 11 residues. Germline loops: CDR1 LNHDA, CDR2 SQIVND (reference sequence). CDR3 nucleotides: TGTGCCAGTACCAAATACACTGAAGCTTTCTTT. It is translated as CASTKYTEAFF.

This sequence joins TRBV2 and TRBJ2-2, with D hard to call. Trimming left V 8 bases short and J 5 bases short, with 18 bases between. Germline CDR1 SNHLY, CDR2 FYNNEI. The CDR3 has 15 amino acids. CDR3 DNA sequence: TGTGCCAGCGAACCCCGGACCACCCGGACCGGGGAGCTGTTTTTT. It encodes CASEPRTTRTGELFF. The full variable domain, with the rest looked up from reference TRBV2 and TRBJ2-2, is EPEVTQTPSHQVTQMGQEVILRCVPISNHLYFYWYRQILGQKVEFLVSFYNNEISEKSEIFDDQFSVERPDGSNFTLKIRSTKLEDSAMYFCASEPRTTRTGELFFGEGSRLTVL.

The J gene is TRBJ2-7, the V gene TRBV4-1, with no clear D. Per the germline V gene, CDR1 is MGHRA and CDR2 is YSYEKL. Trimming took 2 bases from V and 6 from J, leaving 14 bases between them. This CDR3 comprises 14 residues. The CDR3 coding sequence is TGCGCCAGCAGCCAATTTTCTAGTCCGGGCGAGCAGTACTTC. This sequence encodes CASSQFSSPGEQYF.

This chain joins TRBV4-1 and TRBJ1-1; TRBD1 might be the D (6 bases). Germline V gene lookup returns CDR1 MGHRA and CDR2 YSYEKL. With 4 bases removed from V and 3 bases from J, the gap between germline ends came to 18 bases. This CDR3 is built from 16 residues. CDR3 nucleotide sequence: TGCGCCAGCAGCCGAACCGGGACAATTTCGGACACTGAAGCTTTCTTT. It specifies CASSRTGTISDTEAFF.

This chain links TRBV7-2 with TRBJ2-2, with 14 bases that match TRBD2. V shed 4 bases, J shed 4 bases, and the junction held 11 bases outside the gene matches. This CDR3 has 19 amino acids. Germline loops: CDR1 SGHTA, CDR2 FQGNSA. In DNA form, the CDR3 reads TGTGCCAGCAGCTATGAGGGACTAGCGGGGGTTATGATCACCGGGGAGCTGTTTTTT. Protein sequence: CASSYEGLAGVMITGELFF.

The rearrangement links TRBV4-1 to TRBJ2-2; a weak D match, TRBD1 (6 bases). The length of the CDR3 is 15 residues. Germline V gives CDR1 MGHRA, CDR2 YSYEKL. V lost 4 bases to trimming and J lost 3 bases, with 12 bases between them. The CDR3 is CASSPTGQDTGELFF. CDR3 nucleotide sequence: TGCGCCAGCAGCCCAACGGGACAAGACACCGGGGAGCTGTTTTTT.